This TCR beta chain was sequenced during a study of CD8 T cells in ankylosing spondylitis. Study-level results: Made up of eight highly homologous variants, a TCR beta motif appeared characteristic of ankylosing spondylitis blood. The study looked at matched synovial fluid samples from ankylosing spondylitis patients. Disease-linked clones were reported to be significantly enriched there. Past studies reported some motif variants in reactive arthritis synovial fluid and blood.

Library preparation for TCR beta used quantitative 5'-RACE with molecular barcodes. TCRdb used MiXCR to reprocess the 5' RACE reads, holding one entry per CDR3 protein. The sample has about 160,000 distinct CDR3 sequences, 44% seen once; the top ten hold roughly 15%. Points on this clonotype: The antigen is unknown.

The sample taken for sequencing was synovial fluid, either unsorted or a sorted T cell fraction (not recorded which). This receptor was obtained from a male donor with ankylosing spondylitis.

CDR3 sequence reads: CSAPGLRGPDTQYF. CDR3 DNA sequence: TGCAGTGCCCCGGGGCTCAGGGGGCCAGATACGCAGTATTTT. The genes are TRBV20-1 and TRBJ2-3; 8 positions agree with TRBD1. From germline, CDR1 is DFQATT and CDR2 SNEGSKA (reference sequence). V trimming: 6 bases; J trimming: 4 bases; junction bases outside the gene matches: 9. The CDR3 has 14 amino acids.